This TCR beta chain was obtained from a study of T cell repertoires in cytomegalovirus infection. Study information: Signatures in public TCR beta sequences pointed to both CMV infection and matching HLA type. General study points: Across the ex vivo response, the dominant clonotypes were HLA-C-restricted CMV-specific TCR beta clonotypes.

A remark on this clonotype: Antigen: not known.

Each CDR3 protein gets one entry after TCRdb re-called the reads with MiXCR. The sample includes fewer than 1,000,000 distinct CDR3 sequences, 30% to 40% of them seen just once. Germline V gene data show CDR1 as SEHNR and CDR2 as FQNEAQ (reference sequence). This CDR3 region has 13 residues. After removal of 8 bases from V and 9 bases from J, the junction contained 8 bases not matched to a gene. The chain links TRBV7-9 to TRBJ2-1, with TRBD2 identical over 9 bases. Sequencing was performed on cultured CD8+ T cells from PBMCs, taken from culture after CMV antigen stimulation. The clonotype was recovered from a human donor in good health (CMV status not recorded). Some clones in this sample may be carry-over from other donors' samples. The CDR3 here is CASVAGAYGEQFF. CDR3 sequence (DNA): TGTGCCAGCGTAGCGGGGGCTTACGGTGAGCAGTTCTTC.